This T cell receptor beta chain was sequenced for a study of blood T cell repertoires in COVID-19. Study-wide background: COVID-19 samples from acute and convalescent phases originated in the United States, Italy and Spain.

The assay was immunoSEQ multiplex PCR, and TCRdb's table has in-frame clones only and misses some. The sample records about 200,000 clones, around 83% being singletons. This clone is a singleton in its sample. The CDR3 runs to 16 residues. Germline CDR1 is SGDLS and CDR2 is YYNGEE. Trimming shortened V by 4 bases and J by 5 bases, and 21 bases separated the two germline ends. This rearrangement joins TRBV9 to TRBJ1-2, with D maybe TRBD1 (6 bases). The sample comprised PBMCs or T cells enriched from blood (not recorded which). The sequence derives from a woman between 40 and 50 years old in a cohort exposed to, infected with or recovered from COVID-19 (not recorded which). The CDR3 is CASSLRRDTSEYGYTF. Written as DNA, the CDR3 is TGTGCCAGCAGCTTGCGCCGGGACACCTCTGAATATGGCTACACCTTC.